These T cell receptor beta chains were read from a single sample in a study of regulatory T cells in long-lasting Graves disease. TCRdb itself ran the multiplex PCR reads through MiXCR, one entry per CDR3 protein. The repertoire has under 400,000 distinct CDR3 sequences, 16% of them found once; the top ten carry 25% to 30%. These data also featured in a second study, about T cells in Graves' hyperthyroidism and ophthalmopathy.

The starting material was peripheral blood mononuclear cells (PBMCs), obtained at new diagnosis, from a patient treated with antithyroid drugs. Receptors originate from a man in his forties with Graves disease. Both conserved end residues are trimmed from each CDR3. Each record gives: V gene, J gene, clone size, CDR3 protein. Some rows have no size entry. The others give once, few or many, or a class for an expanded clone.

TRBV9,TRBJ2-7,many,ASSVGSHYEQY
TRBV28,TRBJ1-2,many,ASSPPGRSYGYT
TRBV20-1,TRBJ1-6,-,SARELTRTSDNSPLH
TRBV4-2,TRBJ1-1,many,ASAVGGTGLNTEAF
TRBV3-1,TRBJ2-3,many,ASSQVFGSDTQY
TRBV30,TRBJ2-2,few,AWSSDIITGELF
TRBV7-3,TRBJ2-1,many,ASSAGTSSYNEQF
TRBV5-6,TRBJ2-7,many,ASSYGTSGGSYEQY
TRBV7-3,TRBJ2-1,-,ASSFSLGEQF
TRBV2,TRBJ1-4,many,ASRPDSVKLF
TRBV5-1,TRBJ2-1,many,ASSSSGEFYNEQF
TRBV7-9,TRBJ2-5,many,ASSLARTQETQY
TRBV5-1,TRBJ2-1,few,ASSLRTGFNEQF
TRBV6-1,TRBJ1-5,many,ASSNQPQH
TRBV3-1,TRBJ2-1,many,ASSQATVGYNEQF
TRBV19,TRBJ2-5,-,ASSRGVSVETQY
TRBV12-3/TRBV12-4,TRBJ2-7,many,ASSPKGAYEQY
TRBV29-1,TRBJ1-1,many,SVRTGLNTEAF
TRBV24-1,TRBJ2-1,-,ATSRYRVDEQF
TRBV10-3,TRBJ2-1,-,AISESRQDNEQF
TRBV12-3/TRBV12-4,TRBJ2-1,few,ASSLDIGAEQF
TRBV5-5,TRBJ2-7,few,ASSLSGTALYEQY
TRBV20-1,TRBJ2-1,-,SARKSGGTVREQF
TRBV5-5,TRBJ2-1,many,ASSLFGQGYNEQF
TRBV2,TRBJ2-1,-,ASNGRGNNEQF
TRBV7-2,TRBJ2-5,many,ASSLLRSSGGGETQY
TRBV5-1,TRBJ2-5,-,ASSVPSGGAPETQY
TRBV20-1,TRBJ1-3,-,SAPDRKNTIY
TRBV3-1,TRBJ2-1,many,ASSYSGGLSYNEQF
TRBV25-1,TRBJ2-1,many,ASSEPQGLSSYNEQF
TRBV2,TRBJ2-1,few,ASSVGSGGAYEQF
TRBV27,TRBJ1-2,many,ASSTGLGRGYGYT
TRBV4-1,TRBJ2-7,few,ASSQEDFSYEQY
TRBV12-3/TRBV12-4,TRBJ2-5,many,ASSFGPEETQY
TRBV7-2,TRBJ2-1,many,ASSLAQDNEQF
TRBV24-1,TRBJ2-3,few,ATSDELEGPQSTDTQY
TRBV28,TRBJ2-2,few,ASSLLGRTTGELF
TRBV28,TRBJ1-5,many,ASSLPVQPQH
TRBV20-1,TRBJ2-7,-,SAPASGAYEQY
TRBV29-1,TRBJ2-5,many,SVDRQQETQY
TRBV5-1,TRBJ2-5,many,ASSSGGTGGEETQY
TRBV24-1,TRBJ2-5,many,ATSDPGLADGETQY
TRBV20-1,TRBJ2-7,many,SATTRTGGDEQY
TRBV24-1,TRBJ2-3,-,ATSDISDTQY
TRBV20-1,TRBJ2-3,many,SAPRQGGTDTQY
TRBV4-3,TRBJ2-7,many,ASSQDFLRGDEQY
TRBV7-9,TRBJ2-7,many,ASSLEWGDSLNEQY
TRBV3-1,TRBJ2-1,many,ASSQVGGEDEQF
TRBV5-6,TRBJ2-2,few,ATIGPGELF
TRBV27,TRBJ1-3,many,ASSPQGFSGNTIY
TRBV7-8,TRBJ2-1,many,ASSLSSEGNEQF